The rows below give T cell receptor beta chains drawn from one sample of a study of blood T cell repertoires in COVID-19. Assay: immunoSEQ multiplex PCR; the TCRdb copy retains only in-frame clones and omits some. The table lists a few hundred thousand clones, about 91% of them singletons. The specimen was PBMCs or T cells enriched from blood (not recorded which). The receptors were gathered from a human donor in a cohort exposed to, infected with or recovered from COVID-19 (not recorded which). The donor label of this sample is uncertain. Both conserved end residues are part of each CDR3. A D gene is named only where the DNA matches it firmly. Only some rows state a clone size, as once, few, many or a class for expanded clones.

TRBJ1-5,TRBV19,.,.,TGTGCCAGTAGTCCCCCGAGAGAGTTATATCAGCCCCAGCATTTT,CASSPPRELYQPQHF
TRBJ1-2,TRBV27,.,TRBD1,TGTGCCAGCAGTCCTCCAGGGACAGCTCCTTTC,CASSPPGTAPF
TRBJ2-2,TRBV24-1,.,TRBD1,TGTGCCACCAGTGACTCCGGGACAGGGACCGGGGAGCTGTTTTTT,CATSDSGTGTGELFF
TRBJ1-4,TRBV9,.,TRBD1,TGTGCCAGCAGCCCCCGGCCCAGGGGGAATGAAAAACTGTTTTTT,CASSPRPRGNEKLFF
TRBJ2-5,TRBV9,.,TRBD2,TGTGCCAGCAGCCCCGGGACTAGCGGAGCAGAGACCCAGTACTTC,CASSPGTSGAETQYF
TRBJ1-1,TRBV11-3,.,.,TGTGCCAGCAGCTCCGCGGAGAACACTGAAGCTTTCTTT,CASSSAENTEAFF
TRBJ2-5,TRBV11-2,.,.,TGTGCCAGCAGCTTAACCTGGACTCCTCTACGAGAGACCCAGTACTTC,CASSLTWTPLRETQYF
TRBJ2-7,TRBV15,.,.,TGTGCCACCAGCAGACCCGACACCAGACGGTCTTCCTTC,CATSRPDTRRSSF
TRBJ1-6,TRBV21-1,once,.,TGTGCCAGCAGCACTGAAAACTCGAGACAGGGCCATTCACCCCTCCACTTT,CASSTENSRQGHSPLHF
TRBJ1-1,TRBV19,.,.,TGTGCCAGTAGAGGATGGGAACAGGTCAGGACTGAAGCTTTCTTT,CASRGWEQVRTEAFF
TRBJ1-2,TRBV4-2,.,.,TGTGCCAGCAGCCAAGAAGGGAGAGGCAGGGGCTACACCTTC,CASSQEGRGRGYTF
TRBJ1-2,TRBV4-2,.,TRBD1,TGTGCCAGCAGCCATTATTTGGGACAGGAGGTCCGGAGGGGATATGGCTACACCTTC,CASSHYLGQEVRRGYGYTF
TRBJ1-6,TRBV7-6,.,.,TGTGCCAGCAGCCCCTTCATCAGGACCTATAATTCACCCCTCCACTTT,CASSPFIRTYNSPLHF
TRBJ1-3,TRBV29-1,once,.,TGCAGCGTGGGTTTGGGGAGCTCTGGAAACACCATATATTTT,CSVGLGSSGNTIYF
TRBJ1-6,TRBV19,.,.,TGTGCCAGTAGTATGGGCAGGCATTCACCCCTCCACTTT,CASSMGRHSPLHF
TRBJ2-2,TRBV4-2,.,TRBD1,TGTGCCAGCAGCTGGGACAGGGTAACCGGGGAGCTGTTTTTT,CASSWDRVTGELFF
TRBJ1-4,TRBV10-3,.,TRBD1,TGTGCCATCAGACAGGGGGGGGATGAAAAACTGTTTTTT,CAIRQGGDEKLFF
TRBJ1-1,TRBV27,few,TRBD1,TGTGCCAGCAGAAAGGGACAGGCCACTGAAGCTTTCTTT,CASRKGQATEAFF
TRBJ2-1,TRBV5-1,.,.,TGCGCCAGCAGAATGGGGGGGCTCTCCTACAATGAGCAGTTCTTC,CASRMGGLSYNEQFF
TRBJ2-3,TRBV19,.,TRBD1,TGTGCCAGTAGTAAGTGGGACAGCTACACAGATACGCAGTATTTT,CASSKWDSYTDTQYF
TRBJ2-1,TRBV4-3,once,TRBD2,TGCGCCAGCAGCCAAGATGGGACGGGGGGGTTCAATGAGCAGTTCTTC,CASSQDGTGGFNEQFF
TRBJ2-6,TRBV19,.,.,TGTGCCACTAAGAGTCCCTTTCACTCTGGGGCCAACGTCCTGACTTTC,CATKSPFHSGANVLTF
TRBJ2-7,TRBV27,.,TRBD1,TGTGCCAGCAGTTTATCGACAGGGGGCCCCTACGAGCAGTACTTC,CASSLSTGGPYEQYF
TRBJ1-2,TRBV6-5,.,TRBD1,TGTGCCAGCAGGGGGGACAGGGCACCCAACTATGGCTACACCTTC,CASRGDRAPNYGYTF
TRBJ2-1,TRBV15,.,TRBD2,TGTGCCACCAGCCGGGGACTAGCGGGGGGGGCTACTATTGAGCAGTTCTTC,CATSRGLAGGATIEQFF
TRBJ1-1,TRBV6-6,.,TRBD1,TGTGCCAGCAGTGAGGGACAGACCTTCGGCACTGAAGCTTTCTTT,CASSEGQTFGTEAFF
TRBJ2-2,TRBV7-9,.,TRBD2,TGTGCCAGCAGCCCCGGGACTAGCGGGGGGGCTCACACCGGGGAGCTGTTTTTT,CASSPGTSGGAHTGELFF
TRBJ2-5,TRBV6-1,.,.,TGTGCCAGCAGTGAAATGACGGCCCGCGGAACCCAGTACTTC,CASSEMTARGTQYF
TRBJ2-7,TRBV6-2/TRBV6-3,.,.,TGTGCCAGCAGTTACTCGGTCGCGTACCTGTCCTACGAGCAGTACTTC,CASSYSVAYLSYEQYF
TRBJ2-4,TRBV28,once,.,TGTGCCAGCAGGGGTGGAGGGCAGGGGGGCGACATTCAGTACTTC,CASRGGGQGGDIQYF
TRBJ1-1,TRBV27,.,.,TGTGCCAGCAGTCGTACAGGACAGTCAAAGAACACTGAAGCTTTCTTT,CASSRTGQSKNTEAFF
TRBJ1-5,TRBV24-1,.,TRBD1,TGTGCCACCAGTGATCGGAGGACAGGGGGACTTAGCAATCAGCCCCAGCATTTT,CATSDRRTGGLSNQPQHF
TRBJ2-3,TRBV7-2,.,.,TGTGCCAGCAGCTTAACAGGGAAGCGGACCGATACGCAGTATTTT,CASSLTGKRTDTQYF
TRBJ2-3,TRBV5-6,.,.,TGTGCCAGCAGCTTGGGGCACACAGATACGCAGTATTTT,CASSLGHTDTQYF
TRBJ1-4,TRBV18,.,TRBD1,TGTGCCAGCTCACCCCGGACAGGGGCGAGAACTAATGAAAAACTGTTTTTT,CASSPRTGARTNEKLFF
TRBJ2-2,TRBV6-1,.,.,TGTGCCAGCAGTGAAGAACTGAACACCGGGGAGCTGTTTTTT,CASSEELNTGELFF
TRBJ2-1,TRBV3-1/TRBV3-2,.,.,TGTGCCTCCAGGGAGGAGAGCATCGACAATGAGCAGTTCTTC,CASREESIDNEQFF
TRBJ1-3,TRBV15,once,.,TGTGCCACCAGCAGAGCTAGGCCAGACTCTGGAAACACCATATATTTT,CATSRARPDSGNTIYF
TRBJ1-1,TRBV27,.,.,TGTGCCAGCAGTATTCAGGGGTCCCTGGCCACTGAAGCTTTCTTT,CASSIQGSLATEAFF
TRBJ2-7,TRBV18,once,.,TGTGCCAGCTCACCACAACAGGTTTCCTACGAGCAGTACTTC,CASSPQQVSYEQYF